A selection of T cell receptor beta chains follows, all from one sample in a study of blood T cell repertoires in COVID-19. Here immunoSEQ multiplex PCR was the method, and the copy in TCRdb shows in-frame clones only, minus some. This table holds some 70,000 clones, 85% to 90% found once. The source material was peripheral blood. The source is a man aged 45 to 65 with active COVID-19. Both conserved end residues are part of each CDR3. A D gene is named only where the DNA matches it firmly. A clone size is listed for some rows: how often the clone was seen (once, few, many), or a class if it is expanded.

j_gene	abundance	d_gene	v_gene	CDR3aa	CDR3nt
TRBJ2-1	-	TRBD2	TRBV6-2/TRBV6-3	CASSPGRVGNEQFF	TGTGCCAGCAGCCCCGGGAGGGTTGGGAATGAGCAGTTCTTC
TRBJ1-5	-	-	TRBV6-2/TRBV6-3	CASSYVQGGQPQHF	TGTGCCAGCAGTTACGTCCAGGGAGGACAGCCCCAGCATTTT
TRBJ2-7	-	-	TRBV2	CASSPFSGYEQYF	TGTGCCAGCAGTCCCTTTAGCGGTTACGAGCAGTACTTC
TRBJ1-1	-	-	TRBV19	CASSTGGVNRAFF	TGTGCCAGTAGTACCGGGGGGGTAAATAGAGCTTTCTTT
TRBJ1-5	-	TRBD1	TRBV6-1	CASSDLGQGRQPQHF	TGTGCCAGCAGTGATCTAGGACAGGGTCGTCAGCCCCAGCATTTT
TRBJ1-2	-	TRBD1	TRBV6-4	CASSAGQGARYTF	TGTGCCAGCAGTGCCGGACAGGGGGCTCGCTACACCTTC
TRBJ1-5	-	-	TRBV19	CASSTIKGGDQPQHF	TGTGCCAGTAGTACAATCAAGGGAGGAGATCAGCCCCAGCATTTT
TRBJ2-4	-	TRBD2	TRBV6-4	CASGAVPGGNIQYF	TGTGCCAGCGGGGCCGTTCCGGGGGGGAACATTCAGTACTTC
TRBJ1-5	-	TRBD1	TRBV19	CASSILTGGRNQPQHF	TGTGCCAGTAGTATTTTGACAGGGGGACGCAATCAGCCCCAGCATTTT
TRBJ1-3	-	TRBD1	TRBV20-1	CSASTGTGHSGNTIYF	TGCAGTGCTAGTACCGGGACAGGGCACTCTGGAAACACCATATATTTT
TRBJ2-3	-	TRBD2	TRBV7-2	CASSFQRGADTQYF	TGTGCCAGCAGCTTCCAGCGGGGGGCAGATACGCAGTATTTT
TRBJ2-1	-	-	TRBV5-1	CASSLQVGEQFF	TGCGCCAGCAGCTTACAGGTTGGTGAGCAGTTCTTC
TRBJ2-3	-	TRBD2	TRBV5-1	CASSPGGGGATDTQYF	TGCGCCAGCAGCCCCGGGGGCGGGGGGGCCACAGATACGCAGTATTTT
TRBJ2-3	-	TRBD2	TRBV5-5	CASNPGLAESTDTQYF	TGTGCCAGCAACCCAGGACTAGCGGAAAGCACAGATACGCAGTATTTT
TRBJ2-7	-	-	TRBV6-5	CASSPDPHGDYEQYF	TGTGCCAGCAGCCCCGACCCGCACGGAGATTACGAGCAGTACTTC
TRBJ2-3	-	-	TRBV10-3	CAISGTKGADTQYF	TGTGCCATCAGTGGGACGAAGGGGGCAGATACGCAGTATTTT
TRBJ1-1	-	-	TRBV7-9	CASSLLVNTEAFF	TGTGCCAGCAGCTTGTTAGTGAACACTGAAGCTTTCTTT
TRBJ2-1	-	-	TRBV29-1	CSVGTNNEQFF	TGCAGCGTAGGGACAAACAATGAGCAGTTCTTC
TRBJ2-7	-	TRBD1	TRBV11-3	CASSLGTAYEQYF	TGTGCCAGCAGCCTCGGGACAGCCTACGAGCAGTACTTC
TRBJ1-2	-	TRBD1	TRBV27	CASSLSGRGLYGYTF	TGTGCCAGCAGTTTATCGGGCAGGGGGCTCTATGGCTACACCTTC
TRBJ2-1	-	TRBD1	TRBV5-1	CASSETRQGVGEQFF	TGCGCCAGCAGCGAGACACGACAGGGAGTGGGTGAGCAGTTCTTC
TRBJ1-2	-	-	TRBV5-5	CASSLTDFNYGYTF	TGTGCCAGCAGCTTAACAGATTTTAACTATGGCTACACCTTC
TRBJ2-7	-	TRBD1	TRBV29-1	CSVESGDRALSYEQYF	TGCAGCGTTGAATCCGGTGACAGGGCCTTATCCTACGAGCAGTACTTC
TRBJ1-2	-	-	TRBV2	CASSDDPADGYTF	TGTGCCAGCAGTGACGACCCCGCGGATGGCTACACCTTC
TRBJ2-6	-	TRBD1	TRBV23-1	CASSHLETSGQGDSGANVLTF	TGCGCCAGCAGTCATCTCGAGACCTCGGGACAGGGGGACTCTGGGGCCAACGTCCTGACTTTC
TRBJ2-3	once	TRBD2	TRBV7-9	CASRRGGVSDTQYF	TGTGCCAGCCGGCGGGGGGGCGTATCCGATACGCAGTATTTT
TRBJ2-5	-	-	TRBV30	CAWSESLQETQYF	TGTGCCTGGAGTGAGTCACTACAAGAGACCCAGTACTTC
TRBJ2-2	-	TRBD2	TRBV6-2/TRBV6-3	CASSYQTSGGQATGELFF	TGTGCCAGCAGTTACCAGACTAGCGGGGGGCAGGCCACCGGGGAGCTGTTTTTT
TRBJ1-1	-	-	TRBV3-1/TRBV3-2	CASSQEGGRGTEAFF	TGTGCCAGCAGCCAAGAAGGGGGGAGGGGGACTGAAGCTTTCTTT